The 3 T cell receptor beta chains listed next were all sequenced from one sample in a study of blood T cell repertoires in COVID-19. The repertoire was sequenced with immunoSEQ multiplex PCR; TCRdb's copy has only in-frame clones and lacks some. The sample holds more than 200,000 clones, more than 75% seen once. The sample consisted of PBMCs or T cells enriched from blood (not recorded which). The receptors derive from a man aged 25-45 years with acute COVID-19.

This chain connects TRBV12-3 or TRBV12-4 to TRBJ1-2; D is unclear. V dropped 5 bases and J dropped 7 bases, with 14 bases sitting between them. The CDR3 extends over 13 amino acids. The CDR3 loop reads CASSITSNSGYTF. CDR3 coding DNA: TGTGCCAGCAGTATCACCTCTAATTCTGGCTACACCTTC.

The chain has TRBV28 and TRBJ1-5; 7 nucleotides line up with TRBD1. CDR3 length equals 13 residues. The germline V gene encodes CDR1 MDHEN and CDR2 SYDVKM. Trimming cost V 9 bases and J 7 bases; bases outside gene matches: 9. CDR3 nucleotide sequence: TGTGCCAGTACTTACAGGGGACACCAGCCCCAGCATTTT. It specifies CASTYRGHQPQHF.

The chain has TRBV19 and TRBJ1-5, with TRBD1 identical over 7 bases. The germline V gene encodes CDR1 LNHDA and CDR2 SQIVND (reference sequence). This CDR3 contains 18 residues. After removal of 6 bases from V and 7 bases from J, the junction contained 21 bases not matched to a gene. CDR3 in DNA: TGTGCCAGTAGGGCGGATGGAGGGGGCGCGGGACATCAACAGCCCCAGCATTTT. This gives the protein CASRADGGGAGHQQPQHF.